One sample yielded the 28 T cell receptor beta chains listed below, sequenced in a study of shared clonotypes between healthy human individuals. TCRdb keeps only in-frame clones here, not all; method: immunoSEQ multiplex PCR. The data show approximately 1.4 million clones, with 95% to 99% seen just once and 0.4% to 0.55% held by the top ten. Source material: naive CD4+ T cells sorted from blood. Subset indicated: CD45RA+ positively selected. The receptors stem from a man between 25 and 39 years old in good health.

The chain joins TRBV28 to TRBJ2-7; D is uncertain. Trimming removed 3 bases at V and 2 bases at J, with 23 bases between. CDR1 MDHEN and CDR2 SYDVKM come from the germline V gene. The CDR3 has 18 residues. The CDR3 spells CASSFLLFLGETTYEQYF. The CDR3 region has the DNA TGTGCCAGCAGTTTTTTACTGTTTCTTGGCGAAACAACCTACGAGCAGTACTTC.

The CDR3 protein is CASSLGPIRKDTEAFF. In DNA form, the CDR3 reads TGTGCCAGCAGCTTAGGTCCTATTCGGAAAGACACTGAAGCTTTCTTT. The rearrangement uses TRBV7-8 and TRBJ1-1; D ambiguous. Germline-derived CDR1 and CDR2 are SGHVS and FQNEAQ. The ends were cut back, 1 base at V and 3 bases at J, with 15 bases in the middle. This CDR3 has 16 amino acids.

V usage is TRBV28 and J usage is TRBJ2-4; D is perhaps TRBD1 (6 bases). This CDR3 has 15 amino acids. Germline CDR1 reads MDHEN; CDR2 reads SYDVKM. The V end was cut by 4 bases, the J end by 0 bases, with 10 bases between. CDR3 loop: CASSSTGLAKNIQYF. As DNA, the CDR3 is TGTGCCAGCAGTTCGACAGGCCTAGCCAAAAACATTCAGTACTTC.

The V call is TRBV5-1, the J call TRBJ2-3, with D hard to call. The CDR3 runs to 13 residues. V lost 2 bases to trimming and J lost 4 bases, with 8 bases between them. CDR1 is SGHRS and CDR2 is YFSETQ in the germline V gene. CDR3: CASSLMVPDTQYF. CDR3 nucleotides: TGCGCCAGCAGCTTAATGGTCCCAGATACGCAGTATTTT.

This chain uses TRBV9 with TRBJ2-1; D not resolved. Per the germline V gene, CDR1 is SGDLS and CDR2 is YYNGEE. The CDR3 sequence is 15 residues long. The V end was cut by 4 bases, the J end by 1 base, with 12 bases between. The CDR3 DNA is TGTGCCAGCAGCCCTCAGGTCCGTTCCTACAATGAGCAGTTCTTC. Translated: CASSPQVRSYNEQFF.

Concerning this clone: Other DNA sequences of this sample code for an identical CDR3. The chain is built from TRBV5-1 and TRBJ2-5; D not certain. Germline values: CDR1 SGHRS, CDR2 YFSETQ. The CDR3 covers 12 residues. V lost 4 bases and J 4 bases, leaving 8 bases between the germline ends. CDR3 sequence (DNA): TGCGCCAGCAGCCCGTTTGGAGAGACCCAGTACTTC. It yields the protein CASSPFGETQYF.

The V call is TRBV5-4, the J call TRBJ2-3; weak D call: TRBD2 (5 bases). The CDR3 loop spans 14 amino acids. CDR1 and CDR2 from the germline V gene are SGHNT and YYREEE (reference sequence). The V end lost 7 bases, the J end lost 1 base, and 13 bases lay between the germline ends. The CDR3 spells CASPSSRGTDTQYF. As DNA, the CDR3 is TGTGCCAGCCCATCCTCGAGGGGCACAGATACGCAGTATTTT.

The V call is TRBV7-8, the J call TRBJ2-7, with 7 bases aligning to TRBD1. Germline lookup yields CDR1 SGHVS and CDR2 FQNEAQ. The CDR3 length is 15 residues. The V gene end was trimmed by 7 bases and the J gene end by 3 bases; junction bases not matched to a gene: 12. The CDR3 protein is CASNPDRVTLYEQYF. The CDR3 bases are TGTGCCAGCAACCCTGACAGGGTTACCCTCTACGAGCAGTACTTC.

The V call is TRBV5-4, the J call TRBJ2-7; tentative D call: TRBD2 (5 bases). V gave up 4 bases and J gave up 3 bases, with 14 bases separating them. Germline V gene sequence: CDR1 SGHNT, CDR2 YYREEE (reference sequence). CDR3 size: 14 residues. The chain's CDR3 is CASSHQDSSYEQYF. CDR3 coding DNA: TGTGCCAGCAGCCATCAGGACTCGAGCTACGAGCAGTACTTC.

This clone occurred once. The rearrangement uses TRBV11-2 and TRBJ2-7; weak D call: TRBD2 (5 bases). The CDR3 sequence is 16 residues long. V lost 5 bases to trimming and J lost 3 bases, with 20 bases between them. Germline CDR1 and CDR2: SGHAT and FQNNGV. The CDR3 bases are TGTGCCAGCAGCCTGAATATCGGGGTCAGTCGCTACGAGCAGTACTTC. It specifies CASSLNIGVSRYEQYF.

The chain is built from TRBV28 and TRBJ1-5; D gene ambiguous. Per germline, CDR1 MDHEN and CDR2 SYDVKM. This CDR3 has 13 residues. The V gene lost 5 bases and the J gene lost 0 bases, with 5 bases spanning the gap. The CDR3 region has the DNA TGTGCCAGCAGTGCGGGTAGCAATCAGCCCCAGCATTTT. Encoded protein: CASSAGSNQPQHF.

Note on this clone: The identical CDR3 is also encoded by other nucleotide sequences in the sample. The genes are TRBV19 and TRBJ2-3; D call uncertain. The CDR3 sequence is 11 residues long. From germline, CDR1 is LNHDA and CDR2 SQIVND (reference sequence). Trimming removed 5 bases at V and 3 bases at J, with 3 bases between. The CDR3 loop reads CASSRTDTQYF. The CDR3 DNA reads as TGTGCCAGTAGTCGGACAGATACGCAGTATTTT.

The CDR3 reads CASSPTQNTGELFF. Written as DNA, the CDR3 is TGTGCCAGCAGCCCCACACAGAACACCGGGGAGCTGTTTTTT. The chain uses TRBV9 and TRBJ2-2; no definite D call. Germline-derived CDR1 and CDR2 are SGDLS and YYNGEE. V gave up 4 bases and J gave up 1 base, with 8 bases separating them. The CDR3 has 14 amino acids.

This chain uses TRBV9 with TRBJ2-7, with D perhaps assigned TRBD1 or TRBD2 (5 bases each). CDR3 length equals 15 residues. Trimming took 2 bases from V and 3 from J, leaving 15 bases between them. Germline V lookup: CDR1 SGDLS, CDR2 YYNGEE. This chain's CDR3 is CASSVEGTPGYEQYF. In nucleotides, the CDR3 is TGTGCCAGCAGCGTTGAGGGGACGCCCGGCTACGAGCAGTACTTC.

The chain joins TRBV5-1 to TRBJ1-5; D is undetermined. Germline-derived CDR1 and CDR2 are SGHRS and YFSETQ. This CDR3 comprises 13 residues. V was cut by 3 bases and J by 5 bases, with 9 bases left in between. The CDR3 DNA reads as TGCGCCAGCAGCTCCCAGACTGATCAGCCCCAGCATTTT. This codes for CASSSQTDQPQHF.

J is TRBJ2-7 and V is TRBV5-1; 9 bases line up with TRBD1. The V gene end was trimmed by 5 bases and the J gene end by 1 base; junction bases not matched to a gene: 10. The CDR3 totals 16 residues. Germline V gene lookup returns CDR1 SGHRS and CDR2 YFSETQ. The CDR3 here is CASSPGTGPISYEQYF. The CDR3 nucleotides read TGCGCCAGCAGTCCCGGGACAGGGCCTATTTCCTACGAGCAGTACTTC.

V is TRBV14 and J is TRBJ1-2, with a weak D call TRBD1 (5 bases). This CDR3 has 14 amino acids. From germline, CDR1 is SGHDN and CDR2 FVKESK. The germline V and J ends were trimmed by 1 base and 8 bases, with 14 bases remaining between them. The CDR3 nucleotides are TGTGCCAGCAGCCAAGTGGACAAGCACCGAGGCTACACCTTC. Its translation: CASSQVDKHRGYTF.

The CDR3 region is CASSQRVKNIQYF. As DNA, the CDR3 is TGTGCCAGCAGCCAGAGGGTCAAAAACATTCAGTACTTC. The V call is TRBV5-4, the J call TRBJ2-4; D might be TRBD2 (5 bases). V was trimmed by 4 bases and J by 3 bases, leaving 8 bases between them. Per germline, CDR1 SGHNT and CDR2 YYREEE (reference sequence). CDR3 length: 13 amino acids.

This chain links TRBV23-1 with TRBJ2-7; perhaps TRBD1 as D (7 bases). TRBV23-1 is annotated as an ORF whose role is uncertain. The V and J ends lost 0 bases and 5 bases respectively, with 17 bases between them. The CDR3 loop spans 16 amino acids. The chain's CDR3 is CASSQSGGQMADEQYF. CDR3 nucleotide sequence: TGCGCCAGCAGTCAATCGGGGGGACAGATGGCGGACGAGCAGTACTTC.

The chain links TRBV6-1 to TRBJ2-7, with D possibly matching TRBD1 (6 bases). Trimming took off 5 bases at V and 2 bases at J, with 16 bases between the two ends. This CDR3 is 15 amino acids long. CDR1 and CDR2 from the germline V gene are MNHNS and SASEGT. CDR3 nucleotides: TGTGCCAGCAGTCCCACTACAGGGACCCCCTACGAGCAGTACTTC. It yields the protein CASSPTTGTPYEQYF.

This chain links TRBV7-8 with TRBJ1-1, with D unclear. The CDR3 has 13 residues. Trimming took 5 bases from V and 10 from J, leaving 17 bases between them. Per the germline V gene, CDR1 is SGHVS and CDR2 is FQNEAQ. Written as DNA, the CDR3 is TGTGCCAGCAGCGATGTAAAGTCGACGGGAGCTTTCTTT. This encodes CASSDVKSTGAFF.

This clone has only one observation. The genes are TRBV28 and TRBJ2-7; D is undetermined. From germline, CDR1 is MDHEN and CDR2 SYDVKM. This CDR3 spans 15 amino acids. V shed 5 bases and J shed 4 bases, with 18 bases lying between them. The CDR3 DNA is TGTGCCAGCAGTACCCCCGCAGGAGACGTATACGAGCAGTACTTC. This gives the protein CASSTPAGDVYEQYF.

The rearrangement links TRBV5-1 to TRBJ2-7; D gene uncertain. CDR1 is SGHRS and CDR2 is YFSETQ in the germline V gene. The CDR3 runs to 12 residues. V was pared by 4 bases and J by 2 bases, with 7 bases between. CDR3 bases: TGCGCCAGCAGCATAAAGGCCTACGAGCAGTACTTC. Residues: CASSIKAYEQYF. The full variable domain, rest sourced from reference TRBV5-1 and TRBJ2-7, is KAGVTQTPRYLIKTRGQQVTLSCSPISGHRSVSWYQQTPGQGLQFLFEYFSETQRNKGNFPGRFSGRQFSNSRSEMNVSTLELGDSALYLCASSIKAYEQYFGPGTRLTVT.

This chain connects TRBV28 to TRBJ1-5; no clear D. The length of the CDR3 is 11 residues. Looked up from germline, CDR1 is MDHEN and CDR2 is SYDVKM. Trimming removed 5 bases from V and 5 bases from J, with 4 bases in between. This CDR3 reads CASSTYQPQHF. The CDR3 region has the DNA TGTGCCAGCAGTACCTATCAGCCCCAGCATTTT.

The J gene is TRBJ2-1, the V gene TRBV5-6; the match to TRBD1 covers 10 bases. The germline V gene has CDR1 SGHDT and CDR2 YYEEEE. V lost 1 base to trimming and J lost 6 bases; unmatched junction nucleotides: 10. The CDR3 extends over 17 amino acids. This chain's CDR3 is CASSLTLRQGATNEQFF. For the CDR3, the DNA is TGTGCCAGCAGCTTGACCTTGCGACAGGGGGCCACCAATGAGCAGTTCTTC.

This sequence joins TRBV29-1 and TRBJ2-5; TRBD2 is a possible D gene (5 bases). The CDR3 sequence is 13 residues long. The germline V gene has CDR1 SQVTM and CDR2 ANQGSEA. V gave up 0 bases and J gave up 5 bases, with 10 bases separating them. Here the CDR3 DNA reads TGCAGCGTTGAAGAGAGGGTTCAGGAGACCCAGTACTTC. Its protein product is CSVEERVQETQYF. The complete variable domain, with remaining parts taken from reference TRBV29-1 and TRBJ2-5, reads SAVISQKPSRDICQRGTSLTIQCQVDSQVTMMFWYRQQPGQSLTLIATANQGSEATYESGFVIDKFPISRPNLTFSTLTVSNMSPEDSSIYLCSVEERVQETQYFGPGTRLLVL.

On this clone: Other DNA variants within this sample encode the same CDR3. The J gene is TRBJ2-1, the V gene TRBV28, with 7 bases fitting TRBD1. From germline, CDR1 is MDHEN and CDR2 SYDVKM. This CDR3 comprises 15 residues. V lost 5 bases and J lost 3; bases outside the gene matches: 7. The CDR3 sequence: CASSPGWDSYNEQFF. In nucleotides, the CDR3 is TGTGCCAGCAGTCCAGGATGGGACAGCTACAATGAGCAGTTCTTC.

The V gene is TRBV2, the J gene TRBJ2-5; D might be TRBD2 (5 bases). Trimming pared 10 bases from V and 0 bases from J, leaving 15 bases between. CDR3 length: 14 residues. Looked up from germline, CDR1 is SNHLY and CDR2 is FYNNEI. CDR3 nucleotides: TGTGCCATTCGGAGGAACTCCAACCAAGAGACCCAGTACTTC. It specifies CAIRRNSNQETQYF.